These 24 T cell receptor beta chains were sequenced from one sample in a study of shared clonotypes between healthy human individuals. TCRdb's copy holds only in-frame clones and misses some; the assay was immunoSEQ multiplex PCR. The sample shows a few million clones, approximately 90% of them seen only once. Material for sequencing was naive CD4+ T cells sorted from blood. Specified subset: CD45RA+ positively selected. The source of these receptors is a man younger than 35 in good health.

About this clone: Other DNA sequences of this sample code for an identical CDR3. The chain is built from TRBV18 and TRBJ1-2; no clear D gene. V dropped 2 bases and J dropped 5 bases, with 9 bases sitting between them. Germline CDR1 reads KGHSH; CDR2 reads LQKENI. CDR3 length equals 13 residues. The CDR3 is CASSPLTDYGYTF. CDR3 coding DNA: TGTGCCAGCTCACCATTGACTGATTATGGCTACACCTTC.

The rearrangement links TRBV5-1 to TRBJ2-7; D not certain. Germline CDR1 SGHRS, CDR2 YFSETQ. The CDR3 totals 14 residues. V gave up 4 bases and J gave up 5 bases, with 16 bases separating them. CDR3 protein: CASSRTDTGHEQYF. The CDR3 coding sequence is TGCGCCAGCAGCCGGACCGATACTGGGCACGAGCAGTACTTC.

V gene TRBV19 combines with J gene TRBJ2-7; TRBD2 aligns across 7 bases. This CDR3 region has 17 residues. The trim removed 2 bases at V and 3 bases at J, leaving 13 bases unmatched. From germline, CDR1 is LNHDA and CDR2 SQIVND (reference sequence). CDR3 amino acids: CASSIRGGIGPFYEQYF. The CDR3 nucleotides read TGTGCCAGTAGTATAAGGGGAGGGATTGGGCCTTTCTACGAGCAGTACTTC.

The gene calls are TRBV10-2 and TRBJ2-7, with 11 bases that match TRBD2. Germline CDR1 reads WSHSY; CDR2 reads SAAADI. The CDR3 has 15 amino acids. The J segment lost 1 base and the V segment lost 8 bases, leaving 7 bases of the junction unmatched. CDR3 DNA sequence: TGCGCCAGCGCCGGGACTAGCGGTCTTTCCTACGAGCAGTACTTC. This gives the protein CASAGTSGLSYEQYF.

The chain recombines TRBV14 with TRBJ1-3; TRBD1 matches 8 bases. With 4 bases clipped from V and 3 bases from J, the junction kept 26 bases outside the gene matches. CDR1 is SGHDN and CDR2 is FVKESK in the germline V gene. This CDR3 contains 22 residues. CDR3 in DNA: TGTGCCAGCAGCCTGATACCTGCTTACACCCAGGGGGCCGGCTCGCGTGGAAACACCATATATTTT. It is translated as CASSLIPAYTQGAGSRGNTIYF.

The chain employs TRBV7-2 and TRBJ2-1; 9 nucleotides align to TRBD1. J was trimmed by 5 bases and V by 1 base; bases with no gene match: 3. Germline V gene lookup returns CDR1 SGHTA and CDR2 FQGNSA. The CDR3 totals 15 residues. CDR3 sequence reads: CASSLGGQGHNEQFF. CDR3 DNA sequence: TGTGCCAGCAGCTTAGGGGGACAGGGACACAATGAGCAGTTCTTC.

DNA of the CDR3: TGCAGCGCGGCAACAGGGAGGAACACTGAAGCTTTCTTT. This encodes CSAATGRNTEAFF. The chain links TRBV29-1 to TRBJ1-1, with a possible D match to TRBD1 (6 bases). In germline, CDR1 is SQVTM, CDR2 ANQGSEA. V shed 7 bases and J shed 1 base, with 13 bases lying between them. There are 13 residues in the CDR3.

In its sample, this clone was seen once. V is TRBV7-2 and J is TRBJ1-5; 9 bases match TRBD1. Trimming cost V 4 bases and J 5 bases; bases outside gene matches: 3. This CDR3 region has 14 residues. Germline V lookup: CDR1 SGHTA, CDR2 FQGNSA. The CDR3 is CASSWDRVDQPQHF. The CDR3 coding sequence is TGTGCCAGCAGCTGGGACAGGGTTGATCAGCCCCAGCATTTT. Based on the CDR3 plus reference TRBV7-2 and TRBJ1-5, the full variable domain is GAGVSQSPSNKVTEKGKDVELRCDPISGHTALYWYRQSLGQGLEFLIYFQGNSAPDKSGLPSDRFSAERTGGSVSTLTIQRTQQEDSAVYLCASSWDRVDQPQHFGDGTRLSIL.

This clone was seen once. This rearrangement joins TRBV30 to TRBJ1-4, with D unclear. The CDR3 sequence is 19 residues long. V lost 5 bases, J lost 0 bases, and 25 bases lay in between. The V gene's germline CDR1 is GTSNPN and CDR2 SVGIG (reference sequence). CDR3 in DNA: TGTGCCTGGTCCTCCCTCGTAAAACTGCGGACTGCAACTAATGAAAAACTGTTTTTT. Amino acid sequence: CAWSSLVKLRTATNEKLFF.

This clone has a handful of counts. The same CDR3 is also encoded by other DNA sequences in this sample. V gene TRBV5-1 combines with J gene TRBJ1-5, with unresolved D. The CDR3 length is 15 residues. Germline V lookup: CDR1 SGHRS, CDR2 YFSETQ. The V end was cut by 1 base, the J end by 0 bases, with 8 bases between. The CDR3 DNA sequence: TGCGCCAGCAGCTTGACGGGGTCTAGCAATCAGCCCCAGCATTTT. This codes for CASSLTGSSNQPQHF.

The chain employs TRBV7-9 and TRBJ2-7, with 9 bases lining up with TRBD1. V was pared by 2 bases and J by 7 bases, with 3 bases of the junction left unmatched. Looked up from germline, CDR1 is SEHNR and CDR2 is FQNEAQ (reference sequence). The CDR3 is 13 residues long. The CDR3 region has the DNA TGTGCCAGCAGCTTAAGACAGGGGGGAGAGCAGTACTTC. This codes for CASSLRQGGEQYF.

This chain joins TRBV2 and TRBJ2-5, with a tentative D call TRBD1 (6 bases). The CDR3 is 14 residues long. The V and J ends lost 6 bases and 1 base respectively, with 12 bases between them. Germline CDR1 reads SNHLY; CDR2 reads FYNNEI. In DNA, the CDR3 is TGTGCCAGCAGGGTCGACAGGAGCCAAGAGACCCAGTACTTC. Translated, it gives CASRVDRSQETQYF.

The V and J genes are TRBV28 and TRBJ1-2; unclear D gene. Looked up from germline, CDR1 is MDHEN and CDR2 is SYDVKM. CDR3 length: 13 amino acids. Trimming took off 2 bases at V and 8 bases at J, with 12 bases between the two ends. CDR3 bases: TGTGCCAGCAGTTTAAATCCCGCTGGCGGCTACACCTTC. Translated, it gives CASSLNPAGGYTF.

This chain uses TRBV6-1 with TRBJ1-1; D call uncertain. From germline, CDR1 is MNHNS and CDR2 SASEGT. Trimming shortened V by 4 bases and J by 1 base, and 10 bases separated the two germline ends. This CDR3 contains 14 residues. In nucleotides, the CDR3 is TGTGCCAGCAGTGCGGGGTACGGGAACACTGAAGCTTTCTTT. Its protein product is CASSAGYGNTEAFF.

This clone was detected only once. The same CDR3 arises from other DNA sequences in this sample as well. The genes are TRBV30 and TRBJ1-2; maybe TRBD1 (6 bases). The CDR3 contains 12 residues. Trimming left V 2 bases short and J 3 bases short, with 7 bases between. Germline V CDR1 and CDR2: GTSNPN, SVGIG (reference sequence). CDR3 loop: CAWSNRDYGYTF. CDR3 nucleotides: TGTGCCTGGAGTAACAGGGACTATGGCTACACCTTC.

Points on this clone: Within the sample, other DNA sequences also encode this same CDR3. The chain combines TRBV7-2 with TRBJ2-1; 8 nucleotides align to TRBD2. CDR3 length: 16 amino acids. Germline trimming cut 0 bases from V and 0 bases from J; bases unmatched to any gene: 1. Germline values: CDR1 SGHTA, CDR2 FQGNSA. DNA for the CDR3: TGTGCCAGCAGCTTAGCCGGGACTAGCTCCTACAATGAGCAGTTCTTC. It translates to CASSLAGTSSYNEQFF. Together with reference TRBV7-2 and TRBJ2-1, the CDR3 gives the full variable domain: GAGVSQSPSNKVTEKGKDVELRCDPISGHTALYWYRQSLGQGLEFLIYFQGNSAPDKSGLPSDRFSAERTGGSVSTLTIQRTQQEDSAVYLCASSLAGTSSYNEQFFGPGTRLTVL.

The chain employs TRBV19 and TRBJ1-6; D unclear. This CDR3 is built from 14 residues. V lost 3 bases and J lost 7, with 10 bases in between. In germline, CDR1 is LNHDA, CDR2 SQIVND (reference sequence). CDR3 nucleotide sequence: TGTGCCAGTAGTATGCTTTCCAGAAATTCACCCCTCCACTTT. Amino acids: CASSMLSRNSPLHF. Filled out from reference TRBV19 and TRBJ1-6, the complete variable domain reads DGGITQSPKYLFRKEGQNVTLSCEQNLNHDAMYWYRQDPGQGLRLIYYSQIVNDFQKGDIAEGYSVSREKKESFPLTVTSAQKNPTAFYLCASSMLSRNSPLHFGNGTRLTVT.

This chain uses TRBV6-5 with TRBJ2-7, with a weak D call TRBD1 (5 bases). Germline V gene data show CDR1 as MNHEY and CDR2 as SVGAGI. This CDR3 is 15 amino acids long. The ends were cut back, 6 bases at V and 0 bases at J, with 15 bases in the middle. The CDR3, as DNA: TGTGCCAGCAGCTTGTCAGGGCTTAGCTCCTACGAGCAGTACTTC. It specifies CASSLSGLSSYEQYF.

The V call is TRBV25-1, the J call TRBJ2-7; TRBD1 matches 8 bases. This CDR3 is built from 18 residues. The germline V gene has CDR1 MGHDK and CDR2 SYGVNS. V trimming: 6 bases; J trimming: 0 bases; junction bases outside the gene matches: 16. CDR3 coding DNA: TGTGCCAGCAGCGGGTCGGGGACACAGGGGGACTTCTCCTACGAGCAGTACTTC. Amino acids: CASSGSGTQGDFSYEQYF.

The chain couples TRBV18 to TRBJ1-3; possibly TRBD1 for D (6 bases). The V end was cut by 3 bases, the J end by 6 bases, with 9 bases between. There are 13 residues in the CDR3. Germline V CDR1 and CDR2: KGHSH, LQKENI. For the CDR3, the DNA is TGTGCCAGCTCACCGGACAGCTCAAACACCATATATTTT. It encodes CASSPDSSNTIYF. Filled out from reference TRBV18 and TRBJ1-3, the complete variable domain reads NAGVMQNPRHLVRRRGQEARLRCSPMKGHSHVYWYRQLPEEGLKFMVYLQKENIIDESGMPKERFSAEFPKEGPSILRIQQVVRGDSAAYFCASSPDSSNTIYFGEGSWLTVV.

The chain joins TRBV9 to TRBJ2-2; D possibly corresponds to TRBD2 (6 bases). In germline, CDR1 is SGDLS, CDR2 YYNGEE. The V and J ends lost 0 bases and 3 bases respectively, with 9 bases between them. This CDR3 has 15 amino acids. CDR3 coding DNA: TGTGCCAGCAGCGTAGTGGAGGGCTACACCGGGGAGCTGTTTTTT. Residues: CASSVVEGYTGELFF.

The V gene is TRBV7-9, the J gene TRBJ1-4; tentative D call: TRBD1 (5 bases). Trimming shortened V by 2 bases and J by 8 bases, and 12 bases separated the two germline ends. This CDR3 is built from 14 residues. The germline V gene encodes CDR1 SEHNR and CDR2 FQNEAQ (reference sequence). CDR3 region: CASSLTRDQEKLFF. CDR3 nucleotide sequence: TGTGCCAGCAGCTTAACCAGGGATCAGGAAAAACTGTTTTTT.

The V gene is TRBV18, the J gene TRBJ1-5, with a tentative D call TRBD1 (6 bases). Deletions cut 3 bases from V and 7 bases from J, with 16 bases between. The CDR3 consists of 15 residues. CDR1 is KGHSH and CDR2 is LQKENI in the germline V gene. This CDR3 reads CASSPLGGLNQPQHF. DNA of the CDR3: TGTGCCAGCTCACCTCTCGGGGGGCTGAACCAGCCCCAGCATTTT.

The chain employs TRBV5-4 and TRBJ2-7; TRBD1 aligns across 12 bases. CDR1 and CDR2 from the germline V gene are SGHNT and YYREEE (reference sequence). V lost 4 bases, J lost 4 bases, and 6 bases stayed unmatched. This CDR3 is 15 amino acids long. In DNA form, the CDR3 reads TGTGCCAGCAGCCAACAGGGACAGGGGGCTTACGAGCAGTACTTC. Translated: CASSQQGQGAYEQYF.